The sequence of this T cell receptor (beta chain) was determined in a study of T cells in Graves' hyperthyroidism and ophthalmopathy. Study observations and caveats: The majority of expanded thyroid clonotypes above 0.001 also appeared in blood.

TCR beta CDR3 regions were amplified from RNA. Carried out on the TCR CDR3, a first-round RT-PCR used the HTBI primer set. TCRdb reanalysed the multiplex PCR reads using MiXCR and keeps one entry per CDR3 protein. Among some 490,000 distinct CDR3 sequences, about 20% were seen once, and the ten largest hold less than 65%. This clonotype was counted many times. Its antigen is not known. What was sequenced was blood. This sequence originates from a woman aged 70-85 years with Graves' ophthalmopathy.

The CDR3 sequence is CASGLVLGRAEQPQHF. In DNA, the CDR3 is TGTGCTAGTGGTTTGGTACTCGGACGTGCGGAGCAGCCCCAGCATTTT. The J gene is TRBJ1-5, the V gene TRBV12-5; D is unclear. Trimming stripped 0 bases from V and 7 bases from J, with 16 bases between. This CDR3 is 16 amino acids long. Per germline, CDR1 LGHNT and CDR2 FRNRAP.